The clone carrying this T cell receptor beta chain appeared many times. TCRdb reanalysed the 5' RACE reads using MiXCR and keeps one entry per CDR3 protein. This table holds roughly 29,000 distinct CDR3 sequences, about 12% found once. These data are taken from a study of T-cell memory formation after mild COVID-19. Germline CDR1 is DFQATT and CDR2 is SNEGSKA (reference sequence). The CDR3 length is 14 residues. Trimming removed 6 bases from V and 2 bases from J, with 17 bases in between. The clonotype comes from an adult woman who had mild COVID-19 (a few samples of this study predate the infection). Cell type and time point are not known. The material sequenced was PBMCs or a T cell subset sorted from them (not recorded which). The chain has TRBV20-1 and TRBJ2-7; D may be TRBD1 or TRBD2 (5 bases each). This chain's CDR3 is CSALNRDRAYEQYF. DNA for the CDR3: TGCAGTGCACTCAACCGGGACCGCGCCTACGAGCAGTACTTC.